This T cell receptor beta chain was found in a study of blood T cell repertoires in COVID-19. Study-level information: Italy, Spain and the United States were the sources of the convalescent and acute COVID-19 samples. PBMCs, B-cell-depleted T cells, or T cells provided the cDNA or gDNA that made up the material.

Losses at the gene ends were 5 bases for V and 8 bases for J; bases not matched to a gene: 7. Germline CDR1 and CDR2: SEHNR and FQNEAQ (reference sequence). The CDR3 covers 14 residues. TCRdb keeps only in-frame clones here, not all; method: immunoSEQ multiplex PCR. The sample yields 200,000 to 300,000 clones, roughly 83% seen once. This clonotype was obtained from a woman older than 75 with COVID-19, enrolled during active disease. The sequenced sample consisted of peripheral blood. This chain links TRBV7-9 with TRBJ1-4; 8 bases map to TRBD1. The CDR3 DNA reads as TGTGCCAGCAGCCAGGACAGGGTAGGAGAAAAACTGTTTTTT. Protein: CASSQDRVGEKLFF.